This is a list of T cell receptor beta chains from one sample in a study of graft-versus-host responses after intestinal transplantation. No antigen has been assigned to these receptors. Repertoires were generated with immunoSEQ multiplex PCR, while TCRdb's copy carries only in-frame clones and drops some. The sample holds approximately 70,000 clones, about 87% seen once. Material: unstimulated CD4+ T cells sorted from spleen or lymph node cells, obtained before transplant. These receptors were collected from a human donor who was the organ donor for an intestinal transplant. Each CDR3 is given with its conserved first and last residue. The order of the fields is V gene, D gene, CDR3 length, J gene, CDR3 protein. A D gene is named only where the DNA matches it firmly.

V gene: TRBV6-6; D gene: -; CDR3 length: 15; J gene: TRBJ2-5; CDR3 protein: CASRPVGQLQETQYF
V gene: TRBV28; D gene: -; CDR3 length: 12; J gene: TRBJ2-4; CDR3 protein: CASRRGKNIQYF
V gene: TRBV29-1; D gene: -; CDR3 length: 11; J gene: TRBJ1-2; CDR3 protein: CSVEGGHGYTF
V gene: TRBV4-2; D gene: TRBD1; CDR3 length: 17; J gene: TRBJ2-1; CDR3 protein: CASSRATGTGNYNEQFF
V gene: TRBV4-1; D gene: TRBD2; CDR3 length: 16; J gene: TRBJ2-5; CDR3 protein: CASSPNSGTSQETQYF
V gene: TRBV6-1; D gene: TRBD1; CDR3 length: 16; J gene: TRBJ1-5; CDR3 protein: CASSDPAGTGNKAQHF
V gene: TRBV14; D gene: -; CDR3 length: 14; J gene: TRBJ1-1; CDR3 protein: CASSQGRANTEAFF
V gene: TRBV2; D gene: -; CDR3 length: 15; J gene: TRBJ2-3; CDR3 protein: CATSQLARFVDTQYF
V gene: TRBV27; D gene: TRBD2; CDR3 length: 15; J gene: TRBJ2-3; CDR3 protein: CASYTPGGSTDTQYF
V gene: TRBV5-1; D gene: TRBD2; CDR3 length: 18; J gene: TRBJ2-2; CDR3 protein: CASSLSGGLAQNTGELFF
V gene: TRBV25-1; D gene: -; CDR3 length: 14; J gene: TRBJ2-3; CDR3 protein: CASSESGKTDTQYF
V gene: TRBV6-5; D gene: TRBD1; CDR3 length: 14; J gene: TRBJ1-4; CDR3 protein: CASSPGQGTEKLFF
V gene: TRBV28; D gene: -; CDR3 length: 14; J gene: TRBJ1-4; CDR3 protein: CASRQQGIGEKLFF
V gene: TRBV5-1; D gene: -; CDR3 length: 11; J gene: TRBJ1-1; CDR3 protein: CASSHDTEAFF
V gene: TRBV28; D gene: -; CDR3 length: 14; J gene: TRBJ1-2; CDR3 protein: CASRSDTGYYGYTF
V gene: TRBV2; D gene: TRBD2; CDR3 length: 16; J gene: TRBJ2-3; CDR3 protein: CASSEGLAGGTDTQYF
V gene: TRBV5-6; D gene: -; CDR3 length: 14; J gene: TRBJ1-3; CDR3 protein: CASSLQWSGNTIYF
V gene: TRBV5-4; D gene: TRBD1; CDR3 length: 15; J gene: TRBJ2-3; CDR3 protein: CASEILGQGTDTQYF
V gene: TRBV9; D gene: TRBD2; CDR3 length: 16; J gene: TRBJ2-3; CDR3 protein: CASTREVAGTLDTQYF
V gene: TRBV2; D gene: TRBD2; CDR3 length: 15; J gene: TRBJ2-2; CDR3 protein: CASSGLGGGTGELFF